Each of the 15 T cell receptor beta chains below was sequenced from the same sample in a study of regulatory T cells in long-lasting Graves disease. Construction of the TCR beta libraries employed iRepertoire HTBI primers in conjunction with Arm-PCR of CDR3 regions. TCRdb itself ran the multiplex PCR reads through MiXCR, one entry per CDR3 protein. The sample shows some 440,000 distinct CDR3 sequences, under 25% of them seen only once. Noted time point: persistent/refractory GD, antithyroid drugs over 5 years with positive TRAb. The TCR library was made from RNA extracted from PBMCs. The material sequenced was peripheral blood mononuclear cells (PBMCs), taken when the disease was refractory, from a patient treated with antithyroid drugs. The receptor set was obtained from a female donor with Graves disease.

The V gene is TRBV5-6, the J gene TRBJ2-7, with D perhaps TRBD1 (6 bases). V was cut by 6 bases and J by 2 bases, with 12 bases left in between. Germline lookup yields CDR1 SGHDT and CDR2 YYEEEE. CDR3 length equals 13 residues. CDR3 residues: CASNLQGTYEQYF. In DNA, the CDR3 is TGTGCCAGCAACCTACAGGGAACCTACGAGCAGTACTTC.

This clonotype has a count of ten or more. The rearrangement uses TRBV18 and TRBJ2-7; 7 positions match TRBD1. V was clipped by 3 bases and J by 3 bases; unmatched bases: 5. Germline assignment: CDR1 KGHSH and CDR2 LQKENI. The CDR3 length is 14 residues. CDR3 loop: CASSPTGLSYEQYF. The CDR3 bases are TGTGCCAGCTCACCGACAGGGTTAAGCTACGAGCAGTACTTC.

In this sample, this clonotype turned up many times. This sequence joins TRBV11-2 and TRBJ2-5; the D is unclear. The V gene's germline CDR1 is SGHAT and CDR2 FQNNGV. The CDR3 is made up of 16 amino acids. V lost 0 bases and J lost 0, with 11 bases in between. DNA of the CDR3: TGTGCCAGCAGCTTAGATCTCCTCGCGGACCAAGAGACCCAGTACTTC. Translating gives CASSLDLLADQETQYF.

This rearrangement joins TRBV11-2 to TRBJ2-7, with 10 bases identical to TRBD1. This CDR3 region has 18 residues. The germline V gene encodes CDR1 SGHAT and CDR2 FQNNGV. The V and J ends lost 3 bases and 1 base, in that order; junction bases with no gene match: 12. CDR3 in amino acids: CASSFPMTGGASSYEQYF. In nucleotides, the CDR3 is TGTGCCAGCAGCTTTCCAATGACAGGGGGCGCTAGTTCCTACGAGCAGTACTTC.

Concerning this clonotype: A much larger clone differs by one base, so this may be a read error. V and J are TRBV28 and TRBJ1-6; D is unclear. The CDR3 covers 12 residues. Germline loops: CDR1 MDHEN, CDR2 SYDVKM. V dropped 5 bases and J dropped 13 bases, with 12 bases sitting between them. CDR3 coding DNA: TGTGCCAGCAGTGTGGCCCGCATGCCCCTCCACTTT. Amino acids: CASSVARMPLHF.

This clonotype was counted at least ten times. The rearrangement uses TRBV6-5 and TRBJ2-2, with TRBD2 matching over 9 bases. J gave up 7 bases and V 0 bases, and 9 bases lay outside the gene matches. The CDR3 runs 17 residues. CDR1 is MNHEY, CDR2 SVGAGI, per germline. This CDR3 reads CASSYSVSGSMSGELFF. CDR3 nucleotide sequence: TGTGCCAGCAGTTACTCGGTTAGCGGGAGTATGAGCGGGGAGCTGTTTTTT.

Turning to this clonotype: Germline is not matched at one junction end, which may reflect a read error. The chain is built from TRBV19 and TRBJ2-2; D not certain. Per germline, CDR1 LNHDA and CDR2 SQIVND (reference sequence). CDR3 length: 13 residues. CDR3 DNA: TGTGGCAGTAGTATGGCGTGGGCCGGGGAGCTGTTTTTT. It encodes CGSSMAWAGELFF.

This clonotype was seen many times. The CDR3 DNA sequence: TGTGCCAGCAGTTTGAGGCGGACCGCCGCAGATACGCAGTATTTT. Translated, it gives CASSLRRTAADTQYF. V is TRBV27 and J is TRBJ2-3; D gene uncertain. V lost 3 bases and J lost 4, with 14 bases in between. There are 15 residues in the CDR3. Germline CDR1 and CDR2: MNHEY and SMNVEV (reference sequence).

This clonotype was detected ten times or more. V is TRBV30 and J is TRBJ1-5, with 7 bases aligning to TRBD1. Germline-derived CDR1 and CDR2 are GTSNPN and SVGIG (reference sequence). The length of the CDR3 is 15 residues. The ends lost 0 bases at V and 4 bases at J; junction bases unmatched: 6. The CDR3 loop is CAWSVGPGGNQPQHF. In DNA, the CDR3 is TGTGCCTGGAGTGTAGGGCCAGGGGGGAATCAGCCCCAGCATTTT.

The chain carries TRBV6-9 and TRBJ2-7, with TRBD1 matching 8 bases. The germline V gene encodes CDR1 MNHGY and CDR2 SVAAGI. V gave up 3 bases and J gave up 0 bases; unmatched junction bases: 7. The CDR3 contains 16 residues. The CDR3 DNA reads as TGTGCCAGCAGTTACGCCAGGGACAGGCCCTCCTACGAGCAGTACTTC. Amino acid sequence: CASSYARDRPSYEQYF.

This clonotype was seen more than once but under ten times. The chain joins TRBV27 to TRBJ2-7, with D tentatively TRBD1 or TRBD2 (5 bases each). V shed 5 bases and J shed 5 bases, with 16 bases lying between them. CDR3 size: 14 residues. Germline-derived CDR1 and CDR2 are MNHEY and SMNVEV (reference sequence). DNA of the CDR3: TGTGCCAGCAGTGTCCGGGACCGGAGTCACGAGCAGTACTTC. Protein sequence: CASSVRDRSHEQYF.

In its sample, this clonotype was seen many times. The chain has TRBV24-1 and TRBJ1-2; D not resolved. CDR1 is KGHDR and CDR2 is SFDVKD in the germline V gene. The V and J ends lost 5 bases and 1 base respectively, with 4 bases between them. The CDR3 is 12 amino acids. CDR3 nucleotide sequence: TGTGCCACCAGTGTTGGTAACTATGGCTACACCTTC. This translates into CATSVGNYGYTF.

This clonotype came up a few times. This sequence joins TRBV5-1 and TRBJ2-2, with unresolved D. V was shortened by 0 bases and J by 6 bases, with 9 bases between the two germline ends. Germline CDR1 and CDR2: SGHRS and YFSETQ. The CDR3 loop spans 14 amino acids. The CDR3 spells CASSLGLEAGELFF. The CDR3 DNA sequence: TGCGCCAGCAGCTTGGGGCTAGAGGCCGGGGAGCTGTTTTTT.

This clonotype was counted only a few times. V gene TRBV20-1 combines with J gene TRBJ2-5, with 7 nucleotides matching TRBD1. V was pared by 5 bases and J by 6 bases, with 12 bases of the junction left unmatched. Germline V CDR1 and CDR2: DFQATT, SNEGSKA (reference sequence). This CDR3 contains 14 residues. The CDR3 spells CSAQRQGPKKTQYF. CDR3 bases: TGCAGTGCTCAGAGACAGGGACCAAAGAAGACCCAGTACTTC.

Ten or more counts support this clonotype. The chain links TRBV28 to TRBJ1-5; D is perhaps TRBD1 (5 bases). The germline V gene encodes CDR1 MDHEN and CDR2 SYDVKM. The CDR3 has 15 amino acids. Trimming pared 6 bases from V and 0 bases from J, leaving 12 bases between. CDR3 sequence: CASSLFRDSNQPQHF. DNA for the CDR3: TGTGCCAGCAGCTTGTTCAGGGATAGCAATCAGCCCCAGCATTTT.